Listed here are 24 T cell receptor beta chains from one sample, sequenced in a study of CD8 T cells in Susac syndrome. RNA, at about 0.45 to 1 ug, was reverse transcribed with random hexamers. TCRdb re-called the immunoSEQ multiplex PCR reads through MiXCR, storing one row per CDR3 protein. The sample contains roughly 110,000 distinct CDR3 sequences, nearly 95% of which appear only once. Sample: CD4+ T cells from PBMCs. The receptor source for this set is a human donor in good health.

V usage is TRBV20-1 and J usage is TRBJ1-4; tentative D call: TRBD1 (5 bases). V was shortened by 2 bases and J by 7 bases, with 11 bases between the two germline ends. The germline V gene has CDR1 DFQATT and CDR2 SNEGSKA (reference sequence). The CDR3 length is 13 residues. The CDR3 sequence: CSARPGPGEKLFF. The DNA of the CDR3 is TGCAGTGCTAGACCGGGGCCTGGTGAAAAACTGTTTTTT.

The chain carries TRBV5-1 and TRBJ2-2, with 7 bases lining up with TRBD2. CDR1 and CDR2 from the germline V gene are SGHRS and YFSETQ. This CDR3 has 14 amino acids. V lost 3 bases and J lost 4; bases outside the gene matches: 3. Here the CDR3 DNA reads TGCGCCAGCAGCTCGGGGACTACCACCGGGGAGCTGTTTTTT. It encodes CASSSGTTTGELFF.

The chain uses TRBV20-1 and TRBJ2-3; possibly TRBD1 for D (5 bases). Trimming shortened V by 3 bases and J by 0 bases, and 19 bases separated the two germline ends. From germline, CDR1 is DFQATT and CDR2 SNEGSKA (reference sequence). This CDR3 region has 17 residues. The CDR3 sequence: CSASPGWGSLSTDTQYF. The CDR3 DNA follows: TGCAGTGCTAGTCCAGGGTGGGGATCACTAAGCACAGATACGCAGTATTTT.

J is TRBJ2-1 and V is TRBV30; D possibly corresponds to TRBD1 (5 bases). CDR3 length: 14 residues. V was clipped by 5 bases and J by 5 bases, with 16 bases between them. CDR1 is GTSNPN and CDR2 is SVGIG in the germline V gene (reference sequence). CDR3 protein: CAWAPGLGDNEQFF. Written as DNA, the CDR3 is TGTGCCTGGGCCCCAGGGTTAGGGGACAATGAGCAGTTCTTC. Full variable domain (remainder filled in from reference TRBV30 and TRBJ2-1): SQTIHQWPATLVQPVGSPLSLECTVEGTSNPNLYWYRQAAGRGLQLLFYSVGIGQISSEVPQNLSASRPQDRQFILSSKKLLLSDSGFYLCAWAPGLGDNEQFFGPGTRLTVL.

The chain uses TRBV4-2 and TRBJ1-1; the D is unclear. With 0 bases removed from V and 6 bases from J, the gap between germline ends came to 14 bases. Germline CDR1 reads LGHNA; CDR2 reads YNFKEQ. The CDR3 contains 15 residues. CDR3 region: CASSQEWGGISEAFF. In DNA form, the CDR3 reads TGTGCCAGCAGCCAAGAGTGGGGAGGGATCTCTGAAGCTTTCTTT.

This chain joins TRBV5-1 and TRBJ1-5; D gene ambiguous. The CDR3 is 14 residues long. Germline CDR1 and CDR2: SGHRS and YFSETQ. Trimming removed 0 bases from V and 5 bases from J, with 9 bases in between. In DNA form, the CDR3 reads TGCGCCAGCAGCTTGGAGGGTGGGGATCAGCCCCAGCATTTT. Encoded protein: CASSLEGGDQPQHF.

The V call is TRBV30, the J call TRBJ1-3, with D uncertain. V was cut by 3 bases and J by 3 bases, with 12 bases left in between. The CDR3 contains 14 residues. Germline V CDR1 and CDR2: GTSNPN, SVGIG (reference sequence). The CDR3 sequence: CAWRLWGIGNTIYF. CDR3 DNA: TGTGCCTGGAGACTATGGGGAATTGGAAACACCATATATTTT.

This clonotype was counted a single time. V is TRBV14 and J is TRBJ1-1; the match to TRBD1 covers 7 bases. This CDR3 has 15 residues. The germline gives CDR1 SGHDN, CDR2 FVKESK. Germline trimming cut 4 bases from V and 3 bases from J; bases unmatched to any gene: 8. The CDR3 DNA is TGTGCCAGCAGCCCGGTGGGACAGTCCTACACTGAAGCTTTCTTT. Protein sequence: CASSPVGQSYTEAFF.

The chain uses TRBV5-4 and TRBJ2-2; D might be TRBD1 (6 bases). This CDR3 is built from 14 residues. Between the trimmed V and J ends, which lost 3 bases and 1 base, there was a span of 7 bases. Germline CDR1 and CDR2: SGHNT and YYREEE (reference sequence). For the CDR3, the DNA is TGTGCCAGCAGCTGGGACAAGAACACCGGGGAGCTGTTTTTT. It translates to CASSWDKNTGELFF.

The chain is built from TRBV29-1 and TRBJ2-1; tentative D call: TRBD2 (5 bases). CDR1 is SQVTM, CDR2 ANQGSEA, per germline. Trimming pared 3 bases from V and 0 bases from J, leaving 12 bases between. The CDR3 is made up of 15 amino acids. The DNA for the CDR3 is TGCAGCGTTGAGTCGGGGAGAAACTCCTACAATGAGCAGTTCTTC. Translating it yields CSVESGRNSYNEQFF.

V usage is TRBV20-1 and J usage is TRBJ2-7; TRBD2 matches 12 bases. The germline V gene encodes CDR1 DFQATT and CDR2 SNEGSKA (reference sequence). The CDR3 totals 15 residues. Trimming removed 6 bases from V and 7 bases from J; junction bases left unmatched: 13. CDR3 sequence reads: CSARTTSGSTREQYF. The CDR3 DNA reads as TGCAGTGCCCGGACGACTAGCGGGAGTACGAGAGAGCAGTACTTC.

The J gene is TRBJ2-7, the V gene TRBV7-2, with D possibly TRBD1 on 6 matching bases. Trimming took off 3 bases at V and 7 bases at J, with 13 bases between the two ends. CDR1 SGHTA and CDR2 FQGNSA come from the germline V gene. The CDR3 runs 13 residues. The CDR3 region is CASSFTGYQEQYF. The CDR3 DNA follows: TGTGCCAGCAGCTTTACAGGGTATCAAGAGCAGTACTTC.

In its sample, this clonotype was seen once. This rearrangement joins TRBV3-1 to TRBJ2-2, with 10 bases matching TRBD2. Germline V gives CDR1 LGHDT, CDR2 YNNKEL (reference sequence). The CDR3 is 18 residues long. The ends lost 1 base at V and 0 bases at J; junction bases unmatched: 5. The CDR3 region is CASSQGLAGAANTGELFF. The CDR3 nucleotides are TGTGCCAGCAGCCAAGGGCTAGCGGGAGCTGCGAACACCGGGGAGCTGTTTTTT.

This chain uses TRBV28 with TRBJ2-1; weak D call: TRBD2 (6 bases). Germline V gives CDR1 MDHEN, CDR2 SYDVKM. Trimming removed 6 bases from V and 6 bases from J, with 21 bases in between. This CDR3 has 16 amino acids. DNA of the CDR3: TGTGCCAGCAGACCCCCTTACGGAGCGGGCGTCAATGAGCAGTTCTTC. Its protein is CASRPPYGAGVNEQFF. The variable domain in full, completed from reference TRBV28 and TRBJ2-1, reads DVKVTQSSRYLVKRTGEKVFLECVQDMDHENMFWYRQDPGLGLRLIYFSYDVKMKEKGDIPEGYSVSREKKERFSLILESASTNQTSMYLCASRPPYGAGVNEQFFGPGTRLTVL.

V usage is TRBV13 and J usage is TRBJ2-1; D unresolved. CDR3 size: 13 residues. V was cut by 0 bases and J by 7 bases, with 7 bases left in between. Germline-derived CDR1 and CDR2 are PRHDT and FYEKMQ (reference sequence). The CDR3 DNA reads TGTGCCAGCAGCTTAGGCGAGAGTAATGAGCAGTTCTTC. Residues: CASSLGESNEQFF.

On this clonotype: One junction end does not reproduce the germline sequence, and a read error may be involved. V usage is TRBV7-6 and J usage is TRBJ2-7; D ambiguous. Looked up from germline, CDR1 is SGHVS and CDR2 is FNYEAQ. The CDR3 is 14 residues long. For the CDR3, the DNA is TGTGCCAGCAGCTCGCGAATCATAGGCGGCGAGCAGCACTTC. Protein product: CASSSRIIGGEQHF. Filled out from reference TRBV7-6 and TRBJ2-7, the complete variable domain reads GAGVSQSPRYKVTKRGQDVALRCDPISGHVSLYWYRQALGQGPEFLTYFNYEAQQDKSGLPNDRFSAERPEGSISTLTIQRTEQRDSAMYRCASSSRIIGGEQHFGPGTRLTVT.

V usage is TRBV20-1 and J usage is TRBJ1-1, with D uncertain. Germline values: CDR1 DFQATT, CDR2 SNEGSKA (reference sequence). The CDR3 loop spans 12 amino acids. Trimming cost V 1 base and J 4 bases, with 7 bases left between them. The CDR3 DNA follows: TGCAGTGCTAGAGTAGGGAGCACTGAAGCTTTCTTT. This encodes CSARVGSTEAFF.

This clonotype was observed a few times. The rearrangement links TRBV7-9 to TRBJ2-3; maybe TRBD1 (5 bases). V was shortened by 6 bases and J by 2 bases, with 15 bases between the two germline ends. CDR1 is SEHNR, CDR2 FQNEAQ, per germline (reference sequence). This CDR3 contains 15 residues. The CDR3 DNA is TGTGCCAGCAGTTTAAGTTCAGGGTCCACAGATACGCAGTATTTT. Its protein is CASSLSSGSTDTQYF. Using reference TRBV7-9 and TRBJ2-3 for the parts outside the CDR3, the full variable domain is DTGVSQNPRHKITKRGQNVTFRCDPISEHNRLYWYRQTLGQGPEFLTYFQNEAQLEKSRLLSDRFSAERPKGSFSTLEIQRTEQGDSAMYLCASSLSSGSTDTQYFGPGTRLTVL.

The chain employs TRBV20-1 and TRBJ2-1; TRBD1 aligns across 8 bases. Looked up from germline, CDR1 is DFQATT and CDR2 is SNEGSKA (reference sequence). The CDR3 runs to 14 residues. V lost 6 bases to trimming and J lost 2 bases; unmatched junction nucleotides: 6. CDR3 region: CSAETGVAYNEQFF. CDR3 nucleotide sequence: TGCAGTGCCGAGACAGGGGTAGCCTACAATGAGCAGTTCTTC.

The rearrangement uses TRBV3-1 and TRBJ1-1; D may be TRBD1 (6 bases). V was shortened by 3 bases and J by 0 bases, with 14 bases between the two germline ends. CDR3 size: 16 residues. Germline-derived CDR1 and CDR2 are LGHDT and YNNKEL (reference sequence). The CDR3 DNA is TGTGCCAGCAGCCAGTGGGGAGCAGGGGTGAACACTGAAGCTTTCTTT. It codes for CASSQWGAGVNTEAFF.

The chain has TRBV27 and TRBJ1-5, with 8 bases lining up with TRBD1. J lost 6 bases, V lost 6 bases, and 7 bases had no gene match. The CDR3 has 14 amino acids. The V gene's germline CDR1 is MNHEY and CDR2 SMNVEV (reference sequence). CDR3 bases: TGTGCCAGCAGCCTGACAGGGGTGGGTCAGCCCCAGCATTTT. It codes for CASSLTGVGQPQHF.

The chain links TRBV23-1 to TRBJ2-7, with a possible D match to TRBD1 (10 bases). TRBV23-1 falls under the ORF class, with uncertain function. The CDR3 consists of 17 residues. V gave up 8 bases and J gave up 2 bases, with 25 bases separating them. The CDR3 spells CASSRDRGASGAYEQYF. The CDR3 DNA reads TGCGCCAGCTCTCGGGACAGGGGTGCTAGCGGGGCCTACGAGCAGTACTTC.

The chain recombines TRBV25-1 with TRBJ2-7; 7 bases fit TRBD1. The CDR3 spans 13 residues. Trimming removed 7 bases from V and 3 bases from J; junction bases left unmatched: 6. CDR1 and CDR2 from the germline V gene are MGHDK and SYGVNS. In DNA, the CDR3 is TGTGCCAGCAAGGCAGGGGGTTTCTACGAGCAGTACTTC. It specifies CASKAGGFYEQYF.

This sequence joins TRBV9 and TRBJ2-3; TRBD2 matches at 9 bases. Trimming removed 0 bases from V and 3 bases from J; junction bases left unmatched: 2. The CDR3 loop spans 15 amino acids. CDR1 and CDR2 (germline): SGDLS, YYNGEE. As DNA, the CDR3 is TGTGCCAGCAGCGTAGGCGGGGGGGGAACAGATACGCAGTATTTT. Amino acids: CASSVGGGGTDTQYF.